The rows below give T cell receptor beta chains drawn from one sample of a study of radiotherapy plus CTLA-4 blockade in lung cancer. TCRdb's table, derived via immunoSEQ multiplex PCR, lists solely in-frame clones and lacks some. The repertoire holds tens of thousands of clones, less than 75% seen once, with about 8.3% in the top ten. Sequences were derived from peripheral blood, sampled from a patient treated with radiotherapy plus ipilimumab. Receptor source: a human donor with non-small cell lung cancer whose response to radiotherapy plus ipilimumab could not be evaluated. CDR3s leave out the opening cysteine and the closing phenylalanine or tryptophan. Fields, in order: V gene, clone size, J gene, CDR3 length, CDR3 protein. Some rows have no size entry. The others give once, few or many, or a class for an expanded clone.

TRBV5-4,once,TRBJ2-7,13,ASSLGLAGGYEQY
TRBV7-2,-,TRBJ2-3,16,ASSLAVGGGLGTDTQY
TRBV9,-,TRBJ2-1,11,ASSRDSANEQF
TRBV5-4,-,TRBJ2-2,15,ASSRPVRESNTGELF
TRBV15,-,TRBJ1-1,12,ATSRWGQNTEAF
TRBV4-2,once,TRBJ2-3,16,ASSQEVLAGASTDTQY
TRBV2,few,TRBJ1-2,11,ASSSRGSVGYT
TRBV2,-,TRBJ2-1,11,ASSRDWGNEQF
TRBV5-1,-,TRBJ2-1,13,ASSLILAGNNEQF
TRBV28,-,TRBJ1-1,14,ASSLGGRWVNTEAF
TRBV6-6,-,TRBJ2-1,11,ASSSGSYNEQF
TRBV11-3,-,TRBJ1-1,13,ASSLDPSRGTEAF
TRBV5-1,once,TRBJ2-1,16,ASSSGTSGRAGSDEQF
TRBV4-1,-,TRBJ2-7,14,ASSPMGASGSYEQY
TRBV9,once,TRBJ2-3,16,ASSDTSGRADGSDTQY
TRBV5-4,-,TRBJ1-3,11,ASSRDSGNTIY
TRBV12-2,-,TRBJ2-1,13,ASRFGTGAWDEQF
TRBV4-2,few,TRBJ1-4,16,ASSQGSGTGGFNEKLF
TRBV10-3,-,TRBJ1-5,11,AISGGENQPQH
TRBV6-6,-,TRBJ1-4,13,ASSSGQARWEKLS
TRBV28,-,TRBJ1-2,15,ASSLADFVPGNYGYT
TRBV19,-,TRBJ2-7,9,ASSRGYEQY
TRBV4-1,-,TRBJ2-2,13,ASSQGTGVAGELF
TRBV7-8,-,TRBJ2-1,15,ASSYTAGTLSYNEQF
TRBV4-1,-,TRBJ2-3,14,ASSQVQGMPTDTQY
TRBV29-1,once,TRBJ1-2,11,SVSTGGAYGYT
TRBV19,-,TRBJ2-2,11,ASVRGNTGELF
TRBV28,few,TRBJ1-1,11,ASSEKWNTEAF
TRBV7-9,-,TRBJ1-5,11,ASSLSGNQPQH
TRBV6-6,-,TRBJ1-1,9,ASSYDRAAF
TRBV6-4,-,TRBJ2-2,12,ASSDAGDTGELF
TRBV10-3,-,TRBJ2-2,12,AISEGESTGELF
TRBV7-3,-,TRBJ2-7,10,ASSPGGYEQY